Presented here are 5 T cell receptor beta chains from one specimen sequenced in a study of molecular identifiers for immune sequencing clone quantification. TCRdb reprocessed the PCR reads with MiXCR, giving one entry per CDR3 protein. The table records tens of thousands of distinct CDR3 sequences, 21% of them present only once. Input material: naive CD8+ T cells from blood, with Jurkat cell RNA spiked in. Regarding subset: FACS-sorted CD8+CD4-CCR7+CD45RA+ naive T cells. The receptors originated from a human donor in good health. Some libraries in this study had Jurkat cell RNA spiked in.

This clonotype was seen more than once but under ten times. The chain employs TRBV10-1 and TRBJ2-3, with 9 positions matching TRBD1. Germline V gene lookup returns CDR1 WNHNN and CDR2 SYGVQD (reference sequence). This CDR3 is 14 amino acids long. V lost 3 bases, J lost 3 bases, and 1 base stayed unmatched. CDR3 sequence reads: CASSEQGATDTQYF. In DNA form, the CDR3 reads TGCGCCAGCAGTGAACAGGGGGCAACAGATACGCAGTATTTT.

This clonotype has just a few counts. V and J are TRBV9 and TRBJ2-1, with 11 bases identical to TRBD2. Germline values: CDR1 SGDLS, CDR2 YYNGEE. J gave up 6 bases and V 4 bases, and 3 bases lay outside the gene matches. CDR3 size: 14 residues. The DNA of the CDR3 is TGTGCCAGCAGCCCGGGGACTAGCGGCAATGAGCAGTTCTTC. It codes for CASSPGTSGNEQFF.

This clonotype came up many times. The rearrangement links TRBV6-6 to TRBJ1-5; 8 nucleotides agree with TRBD1. There are 14 residues in the CDR3. J was trimmed by 0 bases and V by 6 bases; bases with no gene match: 1. Germline values: CDR1 MNHNY, CDR2 SVGAGI (reference sequence). Here the CDR3 DNA reads TGTGCCAGCAGAGACAGGGGTAGCAATCAGCCCCAGCATTTT. Translating it yields CASRDRGSNQPQHF.

There are many counts of this clonotype. The chain uses TRBV24-1 and TRBJ2-2; unclear D gene. Looked up from germline, CDR1 is KGHDR and CDR2 is SFDVKD. V was cut by 11 bases and J by 1 base, with 16 bases left in between. CDR3 size: 15 residues. The CDR3 region has the DNA TGTGCCAAGCAAGGTCGGTTACAGAACACCGGGGAGCTGTTTTTT. Translation gives CAKQGRLQNTGELFF.

This clonotype came up many times. The V and J genes are TRBV5-1 and TRBJ1-1; TRBD1 is a possible D gene (5 bases). CDR3 length equals 13 residues. V lost 3 bases, J lost 3 bases, and 9 bases lay in between. Germline-derived CDR1 and CDR2 are SGHRS and YFSETQ. The CDR3 sequence: CASSSDTYTEAFF. CDR3 nucleotide sequence: TGCGCCAGCAGCTCGGACACCTACACTGAAGCTTTCTTT. The whole variable domain, filled in from reference TRBV5-1 and TRBJ1-1, reads KAGVTQTPRYLIKTRGQQVTLSCSPISGHRSVSWYQQTPGQGLQFLFEYFSETQRNKGNFPGRFSGRQFSNSRSEMNVSTLELGDSALYLCASSSDTYTEAFFGQGTRLTVV.